The clone carrying this TCR beta chain was counted between two and nine times. No antigen is known for it. Profiled with immunoSEQ multiplex PCR; TCRdb holds only in-frame clones, not every one. This sample yields 55,000 to 65,000 clones, of which just under 80% are seen a single time; under 7.5% belongs to the top ten. The data were obtained in a study of radiation and T cells in renal cell carcinoma. Study background: Nephrectomy followed 15 Gy stereotactic body radiation by 4 weeks. General study results and limits: Top tumor clonotypes rose in blood 2 weeks post-radiation, then contracted.

CDR3 length equals 13 residues. V was shortened by 3 bases and J by 1 base, with 9 bases between the two germline ends. Germline V gene data show CDR1 as GTSNPN and CDR2 as SVGIG (reference sequence). Time point denoted: baseline pretreatment blood. Treatment: 15 Gy SBRT to primary tumor, nephrectomy 4 weeks later. The TCR sequence derives from a man aged 55 to 70 with renal cell carcinoma. The V gene is TRBV30, the J gene TRBJ2-5; tentative D call: TRBD1 (5 bases). The sequences come from blood, collected from a patient whose treatment included radiotherapy and nephrectomy. The CDR3 region has the DNA TGTGCCTGGAGAAAGACAGCCCAAGAGACCCAGTACTTC. This encodes CAWRKTAQETQYF. The full variable domain, with the rest looked up from reference TRBV30 and TRBJ2-5, is SQTIHQWPATLVQPVGSPLSLECTVEGTSNPNLYWYRQAAGRGLQLLFYSVGIGQISSEVPQNLSASRPQDRQFILSSKKLLLSDSGFYLCAWRKTAQETQYFGPGTRLLVL.